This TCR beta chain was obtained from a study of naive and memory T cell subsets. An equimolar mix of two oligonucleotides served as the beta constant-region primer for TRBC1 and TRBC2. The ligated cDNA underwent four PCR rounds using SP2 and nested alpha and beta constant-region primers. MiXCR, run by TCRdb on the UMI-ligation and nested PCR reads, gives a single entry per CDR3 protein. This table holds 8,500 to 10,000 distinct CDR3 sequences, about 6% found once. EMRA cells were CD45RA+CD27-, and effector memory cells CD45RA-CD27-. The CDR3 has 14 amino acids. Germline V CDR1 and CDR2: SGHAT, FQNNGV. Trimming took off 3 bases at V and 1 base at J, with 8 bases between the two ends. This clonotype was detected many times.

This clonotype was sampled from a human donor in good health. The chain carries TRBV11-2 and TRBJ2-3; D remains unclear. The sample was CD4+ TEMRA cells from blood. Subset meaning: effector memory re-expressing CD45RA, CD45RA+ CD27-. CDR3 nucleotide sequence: TGTGCCAGCAGCTTCGGGCTGGGCACAGATACGCAGTATTTT. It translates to CASSFGLGTDTQYF.